Here is one T cell receptor (beta chain) with its context. These data belong to a study of blood T cell repertoires in COVID-19. Clones were sequenced by immunoSEQ multiplex PCR, and TCRdb holds only the in-frame ones, with some missing. The sample carries about 300,000 clones, about nine tenths recorded once. The sequence was collected from a woman in her thirties with COVID-19, enrolled during active disease. The source material was peripheral blood.

The CDR3 DNA sequence: TGTGCCAGCAGTCCCTGGGGAGAGCGCGAGCAGTACTTC. This codes for CASSPWGEREQYF. The chain joins TRBV6-2 or TRBV6-3 to TRBJ2-7, with D maybe TRBD2 (5 bases). Germline CDR1 reads MNHEY; CDR2 reads SVGEGT. The CDR3 sequence is 13 residues long. Trimming stripped 5 bases from V and 6 bases from J, with 14 bases between.